What follows is one T cell receptor beta chain and its context. Its antigen is still unknown. As the CDR3 is not closed by the conserved phenylalanine or tryptophan, this likely results from a read error. The library came from three nested PCR rounds adapted from ARM-PCR protocols. TCRdb re-called the multiplex PCR reads through MiXCR, storing one row per CDR3 protein. Altogether more than 85,000 distinct CDR3 sequences are present, roughly 74% being singletons, with the ten largest covering about 40%. The template was RNA from unsorted bulk tissue. The V gene's germline CDR1 is MNHEY and CDR2 SVGEGT. This CDR3 is built from 15 residues. This sample was included in a study of tumor and adjacent non-tumor tissue in lung cancer. About the study: The cohort had about a dozen adenocarcinoma, a couple of squamous cell and 1 small cell patients. Stage I to III disease affected ten to eleven men and a handful of women aged 31 to 76.

General study findings and limits: In normal lung, the top 100 clones were significantly more dominant than in tumor. Compared with tumor, normal lung showed significantly lower TCR diversity.

Sequenced: lung tumor tissue. This receptor was taken from an older woman with non-small cell lung cancer. The genes are TRBV6-2 or TRBV6-3 and TRBJ2-2; TRBD1 matches at 8 bases. Here the CDR3 reads CASSSQGANTRELFL. In nucleotides, the CDR3 is TGTGCCAGCAGTTCCCAGGGGGCTAACACCCGGGAGCTGTTTTTG.